Listed below are T cell receptor beta chains from one sample, sequenced in a study of blood T cell repertoires in COVID-19. The protocol was immunoSEQ multiplex PCR, while the TCRdb copy is restricted to in-frame clones and leaves out a portion. The table records 400,000 or so clones, 88% of them present only once. Material for sequencing was PBMCs or T cells enriched from blood (not recorded which). The receptors derive from a woman between 40 and 55 years old with acute COVID-19. Each CDR3 is given with its conserved first and last residue. Fields, in order: CDR3 DNA, CDR3 protein, clone size, D gene, V gene, J gene. The D gene is left open where the match is weak. Expanded clones get a size class; other rows say once, few or many, or leave the size out.

DNA: TGTGCCAGCAGTGAAAGGACAGGGGGCAAGGGGGAGCAGTACTTC
CDR3: CASSERTGGKGEQYF
size: once
D: TRBD1
V: TRBV2
J: TRBJ2-7

DNA: TGCGCCAGCAGCCGGGGACTAGCGGGGGGTACCTACGAGCAGTACTTC
CDR3: CASSRGLAGGTYEQYF
size: -
D: TRBD2
V: TRBV4-1
J: TRBJ2-7

DNA: TGCAGCGTAGAAGAAAGCGGGGCCGGAGAGACCCAGTACTTC
CDR3: CSVEESGAGETQYF
size: -
D: TRBD2
V: TRBV29-1
J: TRBJ2-5

DNA: TGTGCCAGTAGTCTATTCGGGACAGGAGATGAAAAACTGTTTTTT
CDR3: CASSLFGTGDEKLFF
size: -
D: TRBD1
V: TRBV19
J: TRBJ1-4

DNA: TGTGCCATCAGTGAGTCCGGGACAGGGTCCCGGACTGAAGCTTTCTTT
CDR3: CAISESGTGSRTEAFF
size: -
D: TRBD1
V: TRBV10-3
J: TRBJ1-1

DNA: TGTGCCACCAGCAGAGATCTAGGGAGGATGAACACTGAAGCTTTCTTT
CDR3: CATSRDLGRMNTEAFF
size: few
D: -
V: TRBV15
J: TRBJ1-1

DNA: TGCGCCAGCAGCCCGGGACAGGCGCATGGAAACACCATATATTTT
CDR3: CASSPGQAHGNTIYF
size: -
D: TRBD1
V: TRBV5-1
J: TRBJ1-3

DNA: TGCGCCAGCAGCTTGGAGTGGGGCTTGGGCTATGGCTACACCTTC
CDR3: CASSLEWGLGYGYTF
size: once
D: -
V: TRBV5-1
J: TRBJ1-2

DNA: TGTGCCAGCAAGACCGGGGGGGGCGCGGATGGCTACACCTTC
CDR3: CASKTGGGADGYTF
size: -
D: -
V: TRBV2
J: TRBJ1-2

DNA: TGTGCCATCAGTGAGGACAGGCAAGGTGGCTACACCTTC
CDR3: CAISEDRQGGYTF
size: -
D: -
V: TRBV10-3
J: TRBJ1-2

DNA: TGTGCCAGCACTTGGAACACTGAAGCTTTCTTT
CDR3: CASTWNTEAFF
size: -
D: -
V: TRBV5-6
J: TRBJ1-1

DNA: TGTGCCAGCGCGAAAGGACAGGGCAACACCGGGGAGCTGTTTTTT
CDR3: CASAKGQGNTGELFF
size: -
D: TRBD1
V: TRBV6-5
J: TRBJ2-2

DNA: TGTGCCAGCAGTGAAGACTGGGAGGGTTATGAGACCCAGTACTTC
CDR3: CASSEDWEGYETQYF
size: -
D: TRBD2
V: TRBV2
J: TRBJ2-5